The subject of this entry is one T cell receptor beta chain. This entry comes from a study of blood T cell repertoires in COVID-19. For the study at large: From T cells, B-cell-depleted T cells, or PBMCs came the material, which was cDNA or gDNA.

The CDR3 totals 17 residues. Libraries were prepared by immunoSEQ multiplex PCR; TCRdb keeps only in-frame clonotypes and omits some of them. This table has around 120,000 clones, 60% to 85% appearing once. The gene calls are TRBV21-1 and TRBJ2-5; the table's D call of TRBD2 was not tested on the DNA. TRBV21-1 is a pseudogene segment. Sequencing input: peripheral blood. This clonotype originated in a man in his 70s with acute or convalescent COVID-19. The CDR3 DNA reads TGTGCCAGCAGCCAAAGCCGCGTAGCGGGGGGGAGGGAGACCCAGTACTTC. Its protein is CASSQSRVAGGRETQYF.